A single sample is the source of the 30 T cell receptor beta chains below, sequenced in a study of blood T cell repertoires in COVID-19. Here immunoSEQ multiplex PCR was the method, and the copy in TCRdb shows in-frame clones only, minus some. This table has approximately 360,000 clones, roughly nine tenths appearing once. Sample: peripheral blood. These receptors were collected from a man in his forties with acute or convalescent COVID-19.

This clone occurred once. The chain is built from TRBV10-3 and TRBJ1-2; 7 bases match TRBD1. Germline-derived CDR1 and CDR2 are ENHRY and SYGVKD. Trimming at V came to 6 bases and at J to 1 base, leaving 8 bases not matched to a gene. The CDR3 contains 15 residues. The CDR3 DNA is TGTGCCATCAGCCAGCCACGACAGGGTAACTATGGCTACACCTTC. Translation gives CAISQPRQGNYGYTF.

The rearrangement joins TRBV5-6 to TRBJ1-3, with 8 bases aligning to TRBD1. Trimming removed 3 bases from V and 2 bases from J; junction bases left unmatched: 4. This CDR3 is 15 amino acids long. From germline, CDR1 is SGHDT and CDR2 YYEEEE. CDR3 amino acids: CASSSDRVPGNTIYF. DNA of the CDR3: TGTGCCAGCAGCTCGGACAGGGTGCCTGGAAACACCATATATTTT.

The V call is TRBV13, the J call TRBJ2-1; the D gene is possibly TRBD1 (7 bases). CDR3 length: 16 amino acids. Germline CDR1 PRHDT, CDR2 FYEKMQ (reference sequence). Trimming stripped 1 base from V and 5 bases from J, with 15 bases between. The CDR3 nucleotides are TGTGCCAGCAGCTTAGATTGGGCAGGGGGGAACAATGAGCAGTTCTTC. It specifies CASSLDWAGGNNEQFF.

CDR3 residues: CASSGTVPYEQYF. The CDR3, as DNA: TGTGCCAGTAGCGGGACAGTCCCCTACGAGCAGTACTTC. The rearrangement uses TRBV19 and TRBJ2-7, with 7 positions matching TRBD1. Germline assignment: CDR1 LNHDA and CDR2 SQIVND (reference sequence). The ends lost 6 bases at V and 2 bases at J; junction bases unmatched: 4. The CDR3 runs to 13 residues.

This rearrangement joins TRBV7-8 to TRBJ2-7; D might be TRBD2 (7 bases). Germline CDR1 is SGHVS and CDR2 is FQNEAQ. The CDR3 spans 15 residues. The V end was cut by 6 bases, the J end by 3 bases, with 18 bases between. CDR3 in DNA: TGTGCCAGCAGATCCTTCGGCGGGGGCATCTACGAGCAGTACTTC. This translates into CASRSFGGGIYEQYF. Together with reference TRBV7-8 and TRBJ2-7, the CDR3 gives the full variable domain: GAGVSQSPRYKVAKRGQDVALRCDPISGHVSLFWYQQALGQGPEFLTYFQNEAQLDKSGLPSDRFFAERPEGSVSTLKIQRTQQEDSAVYLCASRSFGGGIYEQYFGPGTRLTVT.

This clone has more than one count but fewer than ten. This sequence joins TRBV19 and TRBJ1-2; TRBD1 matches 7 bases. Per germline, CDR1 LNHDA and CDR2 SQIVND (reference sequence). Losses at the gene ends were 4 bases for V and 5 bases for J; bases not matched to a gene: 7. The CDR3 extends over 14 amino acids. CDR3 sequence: CASSRGQRLYGYTF. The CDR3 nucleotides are TGTGCCAGTAGTAGGGGACAGCGATTGTATGGCTACACCTTC. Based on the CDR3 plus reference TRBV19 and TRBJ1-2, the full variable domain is DGGITQSPKYLFRKEGQNVTLSCEQNLNHDAMYWYRQDPGQGLRLIYYSQIVNDFQKGDIAEGYSVSREKKESFPLTVTSAQKNPTAFYLCASSRGQRLYGYTFGSGTRLTVV.

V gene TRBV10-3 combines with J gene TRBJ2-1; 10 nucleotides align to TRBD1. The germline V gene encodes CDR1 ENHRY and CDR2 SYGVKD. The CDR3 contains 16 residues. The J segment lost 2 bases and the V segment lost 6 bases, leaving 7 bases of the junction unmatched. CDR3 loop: CAIRAGTGVAYNEQFF. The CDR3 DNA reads TGTGCCATCAGAGCCGGGACAGGGGTTGCCTACAATGAGCAGTTCTTC.

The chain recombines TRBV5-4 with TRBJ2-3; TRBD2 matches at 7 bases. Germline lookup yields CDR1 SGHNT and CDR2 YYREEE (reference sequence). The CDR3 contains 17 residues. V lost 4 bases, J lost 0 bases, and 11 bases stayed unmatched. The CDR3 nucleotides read TGTGCCAGCAGCCGCGGCACTAGCGCCGCTAGCACAGATACGCAGTATTTT. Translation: CASSRGTSAASTDTQYF.

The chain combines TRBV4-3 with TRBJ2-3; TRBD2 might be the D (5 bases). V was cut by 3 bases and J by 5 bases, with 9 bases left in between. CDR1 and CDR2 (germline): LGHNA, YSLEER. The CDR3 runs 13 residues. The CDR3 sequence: CASSQDEGDTQYF. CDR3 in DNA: TGCGCCAGCAGCCAGGACGAGGGAGATACGCAGTATTTT.

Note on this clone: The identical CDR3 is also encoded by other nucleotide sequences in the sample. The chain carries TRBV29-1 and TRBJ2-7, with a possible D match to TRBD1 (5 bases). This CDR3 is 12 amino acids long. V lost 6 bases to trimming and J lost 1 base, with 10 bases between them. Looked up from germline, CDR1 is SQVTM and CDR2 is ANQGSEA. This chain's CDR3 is CSVLQGSYEQYF. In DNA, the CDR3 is TGCAGCGTACTCCAGGGATCCTACGAGCAGTACTTC.

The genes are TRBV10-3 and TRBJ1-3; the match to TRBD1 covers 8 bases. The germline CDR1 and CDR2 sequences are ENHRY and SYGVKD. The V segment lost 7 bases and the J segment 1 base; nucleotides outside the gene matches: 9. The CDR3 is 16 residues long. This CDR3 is CAINRDRPSSGNTIYF. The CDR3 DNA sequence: TGTGCCATCAACCGGGACAGGCCAAGTTCTGGAAACACCATATATTTT.

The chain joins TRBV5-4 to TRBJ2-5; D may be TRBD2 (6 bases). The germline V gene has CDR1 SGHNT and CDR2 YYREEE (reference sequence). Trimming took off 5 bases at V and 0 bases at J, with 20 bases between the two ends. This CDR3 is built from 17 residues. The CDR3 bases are TGTGCCAGCAGGGCAGACAGACTCGGCGGGGACCAAGAGACCCAGTACTTC. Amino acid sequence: CASRADRLGGDQETQYF. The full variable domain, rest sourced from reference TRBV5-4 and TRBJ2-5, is ETGVTQSPTHLIKTRGQQVTLRCSSQSGHNTVSWYQQALGQGPQFIFQYYREEENGRGNFPPRFSGLQFPNYSSELNVNALELDDSALYLCASRADRLGGDQETQYFGPGTRLLVL.

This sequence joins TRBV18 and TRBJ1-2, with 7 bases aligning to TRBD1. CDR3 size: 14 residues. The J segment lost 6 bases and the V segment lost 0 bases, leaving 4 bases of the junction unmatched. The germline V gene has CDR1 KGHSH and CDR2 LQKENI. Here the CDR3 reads CASSPPGQGDGYTF. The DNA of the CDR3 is TGTGCCAGCTCACCACCCGGCCAGGGGGATGGCTACACCTTC.

The CDR3 reads CASSSPGQGAQAFF. In nucleotides, the CDR3 is TGCGCCAGCAGCTCTCCGGGACAGGGGGCGCAGGCTTTCTTT. V gene TRBV4-1 combines with J gene TRBJ1-1; 12 bases fit TRBD1. The CDR3 covers 14 residues. Germline V CDR1 and CDR2: MGHRA, YSYEKL. J gave up 11 bases and V 5 bases, and 9 bases lay outside the gene matches.

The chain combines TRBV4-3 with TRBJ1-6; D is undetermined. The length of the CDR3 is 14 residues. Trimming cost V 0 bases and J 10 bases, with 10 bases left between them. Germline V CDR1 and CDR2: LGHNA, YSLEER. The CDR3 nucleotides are TGCGCCAGCAGCCAAGACGTCCTTTCGTCACCCCTCCACTTT. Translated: CASSQDVLSSPLHF.

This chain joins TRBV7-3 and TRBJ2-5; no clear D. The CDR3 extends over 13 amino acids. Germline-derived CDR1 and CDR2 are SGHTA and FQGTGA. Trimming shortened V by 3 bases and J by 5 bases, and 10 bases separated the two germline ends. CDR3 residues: CASSFGSFETQYF. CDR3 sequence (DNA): TGTGCCAGCAGCTTTGGTAGTTTCGAGACCCAGTACTTC.

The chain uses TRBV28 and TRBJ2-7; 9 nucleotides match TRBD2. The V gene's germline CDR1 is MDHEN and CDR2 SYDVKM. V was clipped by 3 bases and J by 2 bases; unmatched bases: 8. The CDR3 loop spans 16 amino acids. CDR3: CASSFPTSGATYEQYF. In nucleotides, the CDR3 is TGTGCCAGCAGTTTCCCGACTAGCGGAGCGACCTACGAGCAGTACTTC.

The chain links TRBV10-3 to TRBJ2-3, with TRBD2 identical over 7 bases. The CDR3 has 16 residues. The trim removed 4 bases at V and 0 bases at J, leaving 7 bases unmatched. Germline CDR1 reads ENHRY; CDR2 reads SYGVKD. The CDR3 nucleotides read TGTGCCATCAGTGGGGGACTAAGACCGAGCACAGATACGCAGTATTTT. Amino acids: CAISGGLRPSTDTQYF.

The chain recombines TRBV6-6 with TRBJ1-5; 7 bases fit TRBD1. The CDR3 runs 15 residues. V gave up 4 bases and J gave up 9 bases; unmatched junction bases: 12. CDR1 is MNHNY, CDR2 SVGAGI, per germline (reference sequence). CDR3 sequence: CASSFGNRGPGPQHF. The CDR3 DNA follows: TGTGCCAGCAGTTTTGGTAACAGGGGCCCTGGGCCCCAGCATTTT.

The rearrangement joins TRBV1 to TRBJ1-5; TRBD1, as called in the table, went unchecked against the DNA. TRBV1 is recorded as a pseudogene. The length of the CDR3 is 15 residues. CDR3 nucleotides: TGCACCAGCAGCCAACCGAGACAGCACAATCAGCCCCAGCATTTT. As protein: CTSSQPRQHNQPQHF.

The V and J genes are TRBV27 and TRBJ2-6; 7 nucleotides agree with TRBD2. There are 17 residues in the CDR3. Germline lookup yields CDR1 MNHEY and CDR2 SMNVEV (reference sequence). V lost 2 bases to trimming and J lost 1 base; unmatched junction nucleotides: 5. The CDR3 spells CASSLGGRVSGANVLTF. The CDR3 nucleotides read TGTGCCAGCAGTTTAGGGGGGAGGGTGTCTGGGGCCAACGTCCTGACTTTC. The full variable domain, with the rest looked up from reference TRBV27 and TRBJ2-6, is EAQVTQNPRYLITVTGKKLTVTCSQNMNHEYMSWYRQDPGLGLRQIYYSMNVEVTDKGDVPEGYKVSRKEKRNFPLILESPSPNQTSLYFCASSLGGRVSGANVLTFGAGSRLTVL.

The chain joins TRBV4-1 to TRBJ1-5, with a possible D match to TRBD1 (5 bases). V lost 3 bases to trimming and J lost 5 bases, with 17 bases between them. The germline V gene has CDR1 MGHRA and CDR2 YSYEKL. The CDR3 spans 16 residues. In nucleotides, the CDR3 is TGCGCCAGCAGCCAGGGGGGGTTAAGGGACTATCAGCCCCAGCATTTT. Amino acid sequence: CASSQGGLRDYQPQHF.

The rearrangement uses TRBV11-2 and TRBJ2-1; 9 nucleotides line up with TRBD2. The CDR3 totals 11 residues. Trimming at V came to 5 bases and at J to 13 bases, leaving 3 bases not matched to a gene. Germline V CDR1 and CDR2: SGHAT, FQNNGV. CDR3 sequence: CASSPGTSQFF. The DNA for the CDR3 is TGTGCCAGCAGCCCGGGGACTAGCCAGTTCTTC.

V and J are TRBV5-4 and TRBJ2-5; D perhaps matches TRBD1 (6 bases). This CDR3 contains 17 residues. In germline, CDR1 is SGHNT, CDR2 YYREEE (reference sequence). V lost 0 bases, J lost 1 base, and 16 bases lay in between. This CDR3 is CASSLGAGQLGQETQYF. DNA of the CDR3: TGTGCCAGCAGCTTGGGAGCAGGACAGTTGGGCCAAGAGACCCAGTACTTC.

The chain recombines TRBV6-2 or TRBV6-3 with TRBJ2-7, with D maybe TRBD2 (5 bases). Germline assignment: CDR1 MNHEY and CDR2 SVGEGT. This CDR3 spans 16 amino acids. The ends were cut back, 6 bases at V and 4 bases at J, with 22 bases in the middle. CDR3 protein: CASSPSPDWRWYEQYF. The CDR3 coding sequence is TGTGCCAGCAGCCCTTCCCCGGACTGGCGTTGGTACGAGCAGTACTTC.

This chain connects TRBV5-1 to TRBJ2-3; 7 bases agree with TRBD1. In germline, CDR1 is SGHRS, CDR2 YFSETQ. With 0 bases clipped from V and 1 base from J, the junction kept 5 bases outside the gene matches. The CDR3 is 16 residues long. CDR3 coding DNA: TGCGCCAGCAGCTTGGCCGGACAGGCTGGCACAGATACGCAGTATTTT. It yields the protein CASSLAGQAGTDTQYF.

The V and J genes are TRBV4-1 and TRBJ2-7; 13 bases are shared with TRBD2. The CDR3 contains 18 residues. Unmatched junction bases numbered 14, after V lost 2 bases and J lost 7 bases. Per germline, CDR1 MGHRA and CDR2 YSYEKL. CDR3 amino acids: CASSQPTSGGQSAPEQYF. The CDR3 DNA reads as TGCGCCAGCAGCCAACCGACTAGCGGGGGGCAGAGCGCCCCGGAGCAGTACTTC.

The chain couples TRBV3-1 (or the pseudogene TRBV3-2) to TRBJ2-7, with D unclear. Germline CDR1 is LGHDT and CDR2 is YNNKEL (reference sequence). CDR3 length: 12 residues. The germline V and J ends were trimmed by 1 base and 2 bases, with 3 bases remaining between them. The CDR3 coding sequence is TGTGCCAGCAGCCAAGGTACCTACGAGCAGTACTTC. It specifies CASSQGTYEQYF.

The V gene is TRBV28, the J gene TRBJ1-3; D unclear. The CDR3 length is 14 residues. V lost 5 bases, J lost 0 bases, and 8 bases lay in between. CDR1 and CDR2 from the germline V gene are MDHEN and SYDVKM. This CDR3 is CASSPLGSGNTIYF. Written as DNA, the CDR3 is TGTGCCAGCAGTCCCCTCGGCTCTGGAAACACCATATATTTT.

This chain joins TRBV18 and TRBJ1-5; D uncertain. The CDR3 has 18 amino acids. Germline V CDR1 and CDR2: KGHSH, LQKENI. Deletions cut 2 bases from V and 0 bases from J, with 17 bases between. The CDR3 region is CASSPNLRSGDSNQPQHF. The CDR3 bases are TGTGCCAGCTCACCAAATCTCAGGTCAGGCGATAGCAATCAGCCCCAGCATTTT.